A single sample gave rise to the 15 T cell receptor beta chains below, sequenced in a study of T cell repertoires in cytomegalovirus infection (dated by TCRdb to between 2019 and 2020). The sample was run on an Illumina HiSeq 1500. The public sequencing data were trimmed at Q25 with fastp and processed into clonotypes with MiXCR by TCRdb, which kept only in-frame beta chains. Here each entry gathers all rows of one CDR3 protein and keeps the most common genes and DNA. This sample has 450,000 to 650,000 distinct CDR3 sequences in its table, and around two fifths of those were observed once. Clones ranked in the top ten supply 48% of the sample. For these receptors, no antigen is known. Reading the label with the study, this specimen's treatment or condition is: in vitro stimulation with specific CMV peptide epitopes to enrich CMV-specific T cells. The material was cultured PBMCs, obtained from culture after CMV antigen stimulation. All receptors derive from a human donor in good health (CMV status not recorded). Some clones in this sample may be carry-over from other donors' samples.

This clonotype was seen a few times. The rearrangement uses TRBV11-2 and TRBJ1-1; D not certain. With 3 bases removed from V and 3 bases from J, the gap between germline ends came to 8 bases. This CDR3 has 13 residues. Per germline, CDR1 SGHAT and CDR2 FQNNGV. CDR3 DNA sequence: TGTGCCAGCAGCTTTACAAGGGACACTGAAGCTTTCTTT. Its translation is CASSFTRDTEAFF.

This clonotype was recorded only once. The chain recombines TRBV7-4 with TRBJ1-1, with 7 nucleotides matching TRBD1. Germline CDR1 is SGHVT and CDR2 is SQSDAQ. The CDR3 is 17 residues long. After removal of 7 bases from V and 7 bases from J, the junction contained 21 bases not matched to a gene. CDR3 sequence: CASTFLLRQGGGGEAFF. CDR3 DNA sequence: TGTGCCAGCACCTTCTTACTTAGACAGGGTGGCGGCGGTGAAGCTTTCTTT.

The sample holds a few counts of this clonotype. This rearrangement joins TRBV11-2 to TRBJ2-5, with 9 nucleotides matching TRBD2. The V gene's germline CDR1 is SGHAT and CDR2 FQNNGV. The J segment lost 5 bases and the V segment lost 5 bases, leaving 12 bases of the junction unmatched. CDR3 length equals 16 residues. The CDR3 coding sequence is TGTGCCAGCAGCGAAGTAGCGGGAGTCCCCGGGGAGACCCAGTACTTC. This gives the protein CASSEVAGVPGETQYF.

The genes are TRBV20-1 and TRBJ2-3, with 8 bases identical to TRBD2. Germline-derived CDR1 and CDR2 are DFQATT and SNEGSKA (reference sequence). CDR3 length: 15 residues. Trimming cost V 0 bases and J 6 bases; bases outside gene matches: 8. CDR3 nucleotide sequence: TGCAGTGCTAGAGAAGCAGCGGGAGCAGGTGATACGCAGTATTTT. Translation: CSAREAAGAGDTQYF.

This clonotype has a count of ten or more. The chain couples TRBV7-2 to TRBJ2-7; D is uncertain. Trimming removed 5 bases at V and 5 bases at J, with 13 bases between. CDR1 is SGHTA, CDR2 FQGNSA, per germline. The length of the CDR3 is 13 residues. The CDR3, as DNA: TGTGCCAGCAGCGCAAGGAGCCGGGACGAGCAGTACTTC. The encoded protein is CASSARSRDEQYF.

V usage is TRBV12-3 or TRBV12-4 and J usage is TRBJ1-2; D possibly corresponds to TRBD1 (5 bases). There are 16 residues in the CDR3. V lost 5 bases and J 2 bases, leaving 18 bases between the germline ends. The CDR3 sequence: CASSPIWGRKNYGYTF. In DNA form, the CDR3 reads TGTGCCAGCAGTCCCATATGGGGGAGAAAGAACTATGGCTACACCTTC.

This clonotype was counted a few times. CDR3 amino acids: CASSNSGTAYNEQFF. In nucleotides, the CDR3 is TGTGCCAGCAGCAATAGCGGGACCGCCTACAATGAGCAGTTCTTC. The rearrangement links TRBV7-8 to TRBJ2-1; 8 bases are a match to TRBD2. The CDR3 loop spans 15 amino acids. Germline CDR1 is SGHVS and CDR2 is FQNEAQ. V shed 5 bases, J shed 2 bases, and the junction held 5 bases outside the gene matches.

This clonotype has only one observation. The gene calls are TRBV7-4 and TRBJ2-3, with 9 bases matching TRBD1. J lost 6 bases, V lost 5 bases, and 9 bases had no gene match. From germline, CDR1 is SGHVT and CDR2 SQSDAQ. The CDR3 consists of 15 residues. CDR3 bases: TGTGCCAGCAGCGCCGGGACAGGGTCTTCCGATACGCAGTATTTT. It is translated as CASSAGTGSSDTQYF. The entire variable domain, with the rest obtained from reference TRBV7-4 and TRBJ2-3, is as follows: GAGVSQSPRYKVAKRGRDVALRCDSISGHVTLYWYRQTLGQGSEVLTYSQSDAQRDKSGRPSGRFSAERPERSVSTLKIQRTEQGDSAVYLCASSAGTGSSDTQYFGPGTRLTVL.

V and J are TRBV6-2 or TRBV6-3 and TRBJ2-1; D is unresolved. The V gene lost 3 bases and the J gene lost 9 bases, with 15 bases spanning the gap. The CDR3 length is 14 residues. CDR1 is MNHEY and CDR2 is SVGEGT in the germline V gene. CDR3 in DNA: TGTGCCAGCAGTTATCTGGCACAAACCCGTGAGCAGTTCTTC. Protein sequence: CASSYLAQTREQFF.

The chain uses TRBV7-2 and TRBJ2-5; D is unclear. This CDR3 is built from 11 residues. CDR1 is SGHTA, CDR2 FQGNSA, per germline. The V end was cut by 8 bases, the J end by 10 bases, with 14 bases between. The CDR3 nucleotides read TGTGCCAGCGCCTACGACATCATCCAGTACTTC. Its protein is CASAYDIIQYF.

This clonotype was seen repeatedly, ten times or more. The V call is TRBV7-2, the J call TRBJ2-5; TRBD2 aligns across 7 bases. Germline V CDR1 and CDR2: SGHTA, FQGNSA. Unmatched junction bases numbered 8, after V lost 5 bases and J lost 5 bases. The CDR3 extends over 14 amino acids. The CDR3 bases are TGTGCCAGCAGCATGGGGGGGAGTCGGGAGACCCAGTACTTC. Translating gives CASSMGGSRETQYF. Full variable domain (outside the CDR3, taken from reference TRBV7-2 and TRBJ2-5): GAGVSQSPSNKVTEKGKDVELRCDPISGHTALYWYRQSLGQGLEFLIYFQGNSAPDKSGLPSDRFSAERTGGSVSTLTIQRTQQEDSAVYLCASSMGGSRETQYFGPGTRLLVL.

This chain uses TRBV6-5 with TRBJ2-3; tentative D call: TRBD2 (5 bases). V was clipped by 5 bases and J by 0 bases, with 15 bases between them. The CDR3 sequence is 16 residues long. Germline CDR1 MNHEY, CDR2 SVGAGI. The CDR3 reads CASSPPDYKSTDTQYF. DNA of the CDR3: TGTGCCAGCAGTCCCCCCGACTACAAAAGCACAGATACGCAGTATTTT.

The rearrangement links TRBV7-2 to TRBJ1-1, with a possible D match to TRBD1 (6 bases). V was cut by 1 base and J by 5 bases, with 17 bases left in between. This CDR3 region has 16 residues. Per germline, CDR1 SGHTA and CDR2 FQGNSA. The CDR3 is CASSLVGRGSNTEAFF. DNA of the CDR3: TGTGCCAGCAGCTTAGTGGGCAGGGGATCGAATACTGAAGCTTTCTTT.

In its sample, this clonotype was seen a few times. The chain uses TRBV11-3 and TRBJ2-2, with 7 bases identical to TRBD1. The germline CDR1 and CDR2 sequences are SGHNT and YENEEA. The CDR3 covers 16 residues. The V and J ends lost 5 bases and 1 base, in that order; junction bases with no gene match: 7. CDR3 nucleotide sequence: TGTGCCAGCAGCCGGGACGGGACAGTGAACACCGGGGAGCTGTTTTTT. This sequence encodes CASSRDGTVNTGELFF.

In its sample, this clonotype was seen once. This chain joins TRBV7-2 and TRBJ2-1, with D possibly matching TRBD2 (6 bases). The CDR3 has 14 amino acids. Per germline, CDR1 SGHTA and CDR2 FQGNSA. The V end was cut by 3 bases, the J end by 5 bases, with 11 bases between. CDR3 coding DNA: TGTGCCAGCAGCTTGAGGGACTCAAACAATGAGCAGTTCTTC. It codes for CASSLRDSNNEQFF.